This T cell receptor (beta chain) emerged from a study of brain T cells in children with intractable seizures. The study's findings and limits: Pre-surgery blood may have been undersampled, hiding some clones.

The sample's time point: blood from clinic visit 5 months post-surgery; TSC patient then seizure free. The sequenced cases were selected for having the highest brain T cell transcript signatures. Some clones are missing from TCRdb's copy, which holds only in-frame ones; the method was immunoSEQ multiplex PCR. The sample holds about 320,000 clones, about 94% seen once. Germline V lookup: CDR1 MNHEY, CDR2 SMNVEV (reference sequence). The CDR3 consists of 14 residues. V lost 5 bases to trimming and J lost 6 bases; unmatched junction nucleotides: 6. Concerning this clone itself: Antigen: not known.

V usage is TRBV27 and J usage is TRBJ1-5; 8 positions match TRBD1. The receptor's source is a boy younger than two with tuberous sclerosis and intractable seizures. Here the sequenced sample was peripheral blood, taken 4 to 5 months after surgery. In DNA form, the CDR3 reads TGTGCCAGCAGTCCGGCAGGGGGCAGTCAGCCCCAGCATTTT. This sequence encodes CASSPAGGSQPQHF.